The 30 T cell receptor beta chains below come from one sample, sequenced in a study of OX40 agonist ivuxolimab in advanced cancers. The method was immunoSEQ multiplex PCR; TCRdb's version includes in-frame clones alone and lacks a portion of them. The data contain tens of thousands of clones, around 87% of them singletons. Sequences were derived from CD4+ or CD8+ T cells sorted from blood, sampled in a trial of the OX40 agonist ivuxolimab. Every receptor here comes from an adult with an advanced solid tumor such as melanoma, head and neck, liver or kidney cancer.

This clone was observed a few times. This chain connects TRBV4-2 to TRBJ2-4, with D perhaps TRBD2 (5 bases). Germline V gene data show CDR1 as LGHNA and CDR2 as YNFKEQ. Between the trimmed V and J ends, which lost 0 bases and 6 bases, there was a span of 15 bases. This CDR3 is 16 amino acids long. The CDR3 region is CASSQDEGGSGNIQYF. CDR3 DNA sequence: TGTGCCAGCAGCCAAGATGAAGGCGGGTCCGGAAACATTCAGTACTTC.

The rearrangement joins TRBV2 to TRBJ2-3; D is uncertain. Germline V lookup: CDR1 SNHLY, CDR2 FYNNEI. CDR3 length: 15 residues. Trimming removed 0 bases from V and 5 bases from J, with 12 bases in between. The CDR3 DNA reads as TGTGCCAGCAGTGAAGCCCGAGGAAGGAAAGATACGCAGTATTTT. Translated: CASSEARGRKDTQYF.

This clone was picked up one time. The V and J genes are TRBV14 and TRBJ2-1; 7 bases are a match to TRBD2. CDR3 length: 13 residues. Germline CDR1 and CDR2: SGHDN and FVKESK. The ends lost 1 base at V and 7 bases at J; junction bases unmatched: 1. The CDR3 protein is CASSQAAGNEQFF. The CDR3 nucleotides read TGTGCCAGCAGCCAAGCAGCGGGAAATGAGCAGTTCTTC.

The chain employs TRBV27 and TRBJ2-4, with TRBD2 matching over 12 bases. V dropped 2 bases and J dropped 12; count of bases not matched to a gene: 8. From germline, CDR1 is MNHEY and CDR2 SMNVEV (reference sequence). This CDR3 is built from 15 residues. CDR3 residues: CASSLKASGGANQYF. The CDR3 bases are TGTGCCAGCAGTTTAAAGGCTAGCGGGGGGGCAAATCAGTACTTC.

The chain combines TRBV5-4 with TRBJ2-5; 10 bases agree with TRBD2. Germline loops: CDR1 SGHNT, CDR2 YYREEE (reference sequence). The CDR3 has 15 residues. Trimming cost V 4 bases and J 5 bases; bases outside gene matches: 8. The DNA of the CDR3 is TGTGCCAGCAGCCCAGGGCTAGCGGGGGTGGAGACCCAGTACTTC. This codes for CASSPGLAGVETQYF.

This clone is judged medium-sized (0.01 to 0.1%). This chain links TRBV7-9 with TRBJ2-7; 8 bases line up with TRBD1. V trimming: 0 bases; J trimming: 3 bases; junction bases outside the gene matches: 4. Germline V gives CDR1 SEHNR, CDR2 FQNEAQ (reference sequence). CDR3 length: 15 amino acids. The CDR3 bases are TGTGCCAGCAGCTTAGCCCCCAGGGGGCGCTACGAGCAGTACTTC. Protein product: CASSLAPRGRYEQYF.

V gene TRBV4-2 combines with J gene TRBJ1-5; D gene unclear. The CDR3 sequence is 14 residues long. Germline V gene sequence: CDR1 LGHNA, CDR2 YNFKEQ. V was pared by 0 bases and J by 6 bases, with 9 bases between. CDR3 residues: CASSQEWGSQPQHF. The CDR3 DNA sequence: TGTGCCAGCAGCCAAGAGTGGGGTTCTCAGCCCCAGCATTTT.

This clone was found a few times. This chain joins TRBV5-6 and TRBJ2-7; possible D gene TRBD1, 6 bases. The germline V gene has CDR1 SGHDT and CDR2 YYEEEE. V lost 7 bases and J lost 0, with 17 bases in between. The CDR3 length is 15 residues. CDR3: CASSRTEQISYEQYF. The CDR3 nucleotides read TGTGCCAGCTCGCGGACAGAGCAGATCTCCTACGAGCAGTACTTC.

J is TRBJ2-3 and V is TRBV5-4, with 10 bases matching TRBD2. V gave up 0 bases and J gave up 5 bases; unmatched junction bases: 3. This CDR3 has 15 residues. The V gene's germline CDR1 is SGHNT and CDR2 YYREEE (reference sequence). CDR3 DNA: TGTGCCAGCAGCTTGGAGCGGGGGGGAAGAGATACGCAGTATTTT. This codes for CASSLERGGRDTQYF.

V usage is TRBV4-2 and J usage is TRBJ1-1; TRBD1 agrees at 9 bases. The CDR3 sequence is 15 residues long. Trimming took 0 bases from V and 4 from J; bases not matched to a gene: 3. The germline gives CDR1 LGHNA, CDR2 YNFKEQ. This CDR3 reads CASSQDGTGFTEAFF. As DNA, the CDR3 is TGTGCCAGCAGCCAAGACGGGACAGGGTTCACTGAAGCTTTCTTT.

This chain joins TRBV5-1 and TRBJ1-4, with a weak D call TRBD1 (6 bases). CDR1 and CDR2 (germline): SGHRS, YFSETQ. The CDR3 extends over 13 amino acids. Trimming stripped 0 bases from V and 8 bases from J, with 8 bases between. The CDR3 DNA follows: TGCGCCAGCAGCTTGGGAGACAGGGAAAAACTGTTTTTT. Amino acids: CASSLGDREKLFF.

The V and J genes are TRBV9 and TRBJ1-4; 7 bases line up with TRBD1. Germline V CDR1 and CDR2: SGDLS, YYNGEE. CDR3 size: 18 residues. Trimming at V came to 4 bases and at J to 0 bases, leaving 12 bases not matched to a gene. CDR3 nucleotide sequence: TGTGCCAGCAGCCCGAATCGGGACAGCTTTGCAACTAATGAAAAACTGTTTTTT. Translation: CASSPNRDSFATNEKLFF.

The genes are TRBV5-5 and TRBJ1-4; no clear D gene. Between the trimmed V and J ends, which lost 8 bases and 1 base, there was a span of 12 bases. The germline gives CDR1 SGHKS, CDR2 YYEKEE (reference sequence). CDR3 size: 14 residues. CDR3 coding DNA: TGTGCCAGTACCCTTATGGTAACTAATGAAAAACTGTTTTTT. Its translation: CASTLMVTNEKLFF. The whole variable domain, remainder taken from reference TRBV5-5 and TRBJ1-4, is DAGVTQSPTHLIKTRGQQVTLRCSPISGHKSVSWYQQVLGQGPQFIFQYYEKEERGRGNFPDRFSARQFPNYSSELNVNALLLGDSALYLCASTLMVTNEKLFFGSGTQLSVL.

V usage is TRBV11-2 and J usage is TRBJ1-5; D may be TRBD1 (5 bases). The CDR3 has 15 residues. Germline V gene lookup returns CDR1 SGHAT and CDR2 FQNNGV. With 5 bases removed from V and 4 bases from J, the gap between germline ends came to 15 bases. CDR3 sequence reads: CASSPQGTWNQPQHF. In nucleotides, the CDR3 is TGTGCCAGCAGCCCCCAGGGTACTTGGAATCAGCCCCAGCATTTT.

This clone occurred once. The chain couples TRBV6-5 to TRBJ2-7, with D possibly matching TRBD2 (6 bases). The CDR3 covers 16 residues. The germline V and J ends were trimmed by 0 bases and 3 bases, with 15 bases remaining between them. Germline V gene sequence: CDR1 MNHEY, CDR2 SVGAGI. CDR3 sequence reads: CASSYSSGGGYYEQYF. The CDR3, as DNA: TGTGCCAGCAGTTACTCCTCCGGGGGTGGTTACTACGAGCAGTACTTC.

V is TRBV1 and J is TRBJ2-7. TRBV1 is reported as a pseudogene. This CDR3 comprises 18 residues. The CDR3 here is CTSSQTLFVGRPYYEQYF. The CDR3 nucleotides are TGCACCAGCAGCCAAACCCTCTTCGTAGGGCGGCCCTACTACGAGCAGTACTTC.

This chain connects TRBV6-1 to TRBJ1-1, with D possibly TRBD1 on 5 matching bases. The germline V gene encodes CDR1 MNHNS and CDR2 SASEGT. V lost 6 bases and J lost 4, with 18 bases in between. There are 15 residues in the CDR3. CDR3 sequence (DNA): TGTGCCAGCAGCCCTCGGGGGGTTGATAGCACTGAAGCTTTCTTT. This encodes CASSPRGVDSTEAFF.

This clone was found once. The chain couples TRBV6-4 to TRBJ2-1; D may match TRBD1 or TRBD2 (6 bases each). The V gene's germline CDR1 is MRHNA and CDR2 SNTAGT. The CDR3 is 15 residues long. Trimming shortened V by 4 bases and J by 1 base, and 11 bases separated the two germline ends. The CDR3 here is CASSAQGRSYNEQFF. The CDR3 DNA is TGTGCCAGCAGTGCGCAGGGGAGGTCCTACAATGAGCAGTTCTTC.

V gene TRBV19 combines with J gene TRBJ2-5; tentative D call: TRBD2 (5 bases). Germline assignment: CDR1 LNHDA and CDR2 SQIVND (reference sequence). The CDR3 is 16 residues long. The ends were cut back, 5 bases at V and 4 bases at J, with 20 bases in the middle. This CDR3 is CASSPAKRVAGETQYF. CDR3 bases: TGTGCCAGTAGTCCCGCCAAGCGCGTGGCGGGAGAGACCCAGTACTTC. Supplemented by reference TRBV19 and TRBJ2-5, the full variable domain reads DGGITQSPKYLFRKEGQNVTLSCEQNLNHDAMYWYRQDPGQGLRLIYYSQIVNDFQKGDIAEGYSVSREKKESFPLTVTSAQKNPTAFYLCASSPAKRVAGETQYFGPGTRLLVL.

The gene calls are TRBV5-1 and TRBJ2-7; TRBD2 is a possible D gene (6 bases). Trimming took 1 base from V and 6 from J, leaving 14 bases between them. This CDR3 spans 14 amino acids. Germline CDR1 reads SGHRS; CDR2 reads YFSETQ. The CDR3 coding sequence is TGCGCCAGCAGCTTGACCTCGGGAGTCCTCGAGCAGTACTTC. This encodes CASSLTSGVLEQYF. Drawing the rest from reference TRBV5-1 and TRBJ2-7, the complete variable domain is KAGVTQTPRYLIKTRGQQVTLSCSPISGHRSVSWYQQTPGQGLQFLFEYFSETQRNKGNFPGRFSGRQFSNSRSEMNVSTLELGDSALYLCASSLTSGVLEQYFGPGTRLTVT.

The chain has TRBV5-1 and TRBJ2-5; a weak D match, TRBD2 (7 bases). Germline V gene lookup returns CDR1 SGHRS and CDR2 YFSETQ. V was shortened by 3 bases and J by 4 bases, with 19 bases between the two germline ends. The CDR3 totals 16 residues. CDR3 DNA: TGCGCCAGCAGCTGGGGTCGAGGCGGGGGCAGAGAGACCCAGTACTTC. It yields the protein CASSWGRGGGRETQYF.

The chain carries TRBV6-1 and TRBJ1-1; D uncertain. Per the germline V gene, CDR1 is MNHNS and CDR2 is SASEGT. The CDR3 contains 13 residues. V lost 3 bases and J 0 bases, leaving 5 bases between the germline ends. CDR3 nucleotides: TGTGCCAGCAGTGACGGGATGAACACTGAAGCTTTCTTT. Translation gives CASSDGMNTEAFF.

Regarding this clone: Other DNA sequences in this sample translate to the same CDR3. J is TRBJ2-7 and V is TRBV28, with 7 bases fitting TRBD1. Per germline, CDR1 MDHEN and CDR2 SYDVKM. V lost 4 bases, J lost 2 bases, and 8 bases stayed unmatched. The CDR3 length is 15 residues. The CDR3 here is CASSSLSGGAYEQYF. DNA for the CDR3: TGTGCCAGCAGTTCTCTCTCAGGGGGAGCCTACGAGCAGTACTTC.

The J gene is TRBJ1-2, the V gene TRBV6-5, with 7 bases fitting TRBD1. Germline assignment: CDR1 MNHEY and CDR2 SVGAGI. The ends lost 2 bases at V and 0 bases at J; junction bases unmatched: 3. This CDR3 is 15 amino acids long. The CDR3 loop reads CASSYGQGANYGYTF. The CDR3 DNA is TGTGCCAGCAGTTACGGGCAGGGGGCTAACTATGGCTACACCTTC.

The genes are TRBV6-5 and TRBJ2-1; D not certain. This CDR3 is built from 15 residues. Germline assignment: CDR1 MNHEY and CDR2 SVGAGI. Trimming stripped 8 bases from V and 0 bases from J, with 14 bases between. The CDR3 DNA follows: TGTGCCAGCGTACCGTCGAAGAGCTCCTACAATGAGCAGTTCTTC. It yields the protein CASVPSKSSYNEQFF.

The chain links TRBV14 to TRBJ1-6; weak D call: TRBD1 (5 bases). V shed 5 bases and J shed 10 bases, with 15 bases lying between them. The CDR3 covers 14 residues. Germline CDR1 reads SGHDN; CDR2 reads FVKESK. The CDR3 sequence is CASSGDRSGSPLHF. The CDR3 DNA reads TGTGCCAGCAGCGGGGACCGATCGGGATCACCCCTCCACTTT.

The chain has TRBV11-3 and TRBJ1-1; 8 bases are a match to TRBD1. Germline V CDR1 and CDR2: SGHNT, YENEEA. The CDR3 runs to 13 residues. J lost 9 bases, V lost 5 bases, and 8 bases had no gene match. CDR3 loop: CASSPNRQGQAFF. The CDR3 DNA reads TGTGCCAGCAGCCCCAATCGACAGGGGCAAGCTTTCTTT.

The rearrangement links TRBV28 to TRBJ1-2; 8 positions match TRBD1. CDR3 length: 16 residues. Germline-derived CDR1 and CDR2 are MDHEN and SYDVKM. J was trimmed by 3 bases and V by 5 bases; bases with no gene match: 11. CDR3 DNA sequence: TGTGCCAGCAGTCCACCACAAAGGACAGGGCACTATGGCTACACCTTC. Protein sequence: CASSPPQRTGHYGYTF.

The CDR3 DNA sequence: TGTGCCATCAGGGCGGGACAGGGGGTGGATACGCAGTATTTT. It yields the protein CAIRAGQGVDTQYF. The V and J genes are TRBV10-3 and TRBJ2-3; 11 bases match TRBD1. The germline V gene encodes CDR1 ENHRY and CDR2 SYGVKD. V lost 6 bases, J lost 6 bases, and 5 bases stayed unmatched. This CDR3 is built from 14 residues.

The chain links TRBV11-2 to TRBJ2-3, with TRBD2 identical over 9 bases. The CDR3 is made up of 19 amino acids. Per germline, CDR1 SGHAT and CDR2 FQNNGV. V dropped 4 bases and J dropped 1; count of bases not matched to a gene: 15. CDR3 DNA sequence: TGTGCCAGCAGCTCAAGGGCCGGAGCGGGGGGTTGGGGCACAGATACGCAGTATTTT. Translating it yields CASSSRAGAGGWGTDTQYF. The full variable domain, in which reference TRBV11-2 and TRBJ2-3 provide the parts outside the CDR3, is EAGVAQSPRYKIIEKRQSVAFWCNPISGHATLYWYQQILGQGPKLLIQFQNNGVVDDSQLPKDRFSAERLKGVDSTLKIQPAKLEDSAVYLCASSSRAGAGGWGTDTQYFGPGTRLTVL.